A single sample gave rise to the 25 T cell receptor beta chains below, sequenced in a study of radiation and T cells in renal cell carcinoma (dated by TCRdb to the early 2020s). Library preparation was by the immunoSEQ multiplex PCR assay. Entries here come from immuneACCESS through TCRdb and include only in-frame sequences with V and J called. Some clones fail to appear in such tables; in the studies checked, an unresolved V gene covers under half of the shortfall, and the cause of the remainder is unknown. Across this sample there are 150,000 to 200,000 clones, with about 87% seen only once. Clones ranked in the top ten supply about 11% of the sample. This sample's time point label indicates: blood 4 weeks post-SBRT, at nephrectomy. The sample's treatment or condition label is to be understood as: 15 Gy SBRT to primary tumor, nephrectomy 4 weeks later. The specimen comprised blood, sampled from a patient whose treatment included radiotherapy and nephrectomy. The receptors originated from a woman aged 45 to 65 with renal cell carcinoma.

This chain connects TRBV7-2 to TRBJ1-2; tentatively, D is TRBD1 (6 bases). The CDR3 extends over 17 amino acids. V was trimmed by 5 bases and J by 0 bases, leaving 19 bases between them. CDR1 SGHTA and CDR2 FQGNSA come from the germline V gene. The CDR3 region is CASSPPGHRDANYGYTF. CDR3 bases: TGTGCCAGCAGCCCACCGGGACATCGAGATGCTAACTATGGCTACACCTTC.

The gene calls are TRBV11-2 and TRBJ1-2; D is undetermined. Trimming stripped 5 bases from V and 5 bases from J, with 21 bases between. The CDR3 loop spans 16 amino acids. Per the germline V gene, CDR1 is SGHAT and CDR2 is FQNNGV. CDR3 bases: TGTGCCAGCAGCCGGAGAGAGAGTCAGACGTCTTATGGCTACACCTTC. Translation gives CASSRRESQTSYGYTF.

The CDR3 reads CSVDGGGGAEPSQETQYF. The CDR3 nucleotides read TGCAGCGTTGATGGAGGTGGGGGGGCCGAACCTTCCCAAGAGACCCAGTACTTC. The V call is TRBV29-1, the J call TRBJ2-5; the D gene is possibly TRBD2 (7 bases). V lost 3 bases, J lost 1 base, and 24 bases lay in between. Germline-derived CDR1 and CDR2 are SQVTM and ANQGSEA. CDR3 size: 18 residues. Together with reference TRBV29-1 and TRBJ2-5, the CDR3 gives the full variable domain: SAVISQKPSRDICQRGTSLTIQCQVDSQVTMMFWYRQQPGQSLTLIATANQGSEATYESGFVIDKFPISRPNLTFSTLTVSNMSPEDSSIYLCSVDGGGGAEPSQETQYFGPGTRLLVL.

This clone was counted a few times. The rearrangement joins TRBV18 to TRBJ1-6; 9 nucleotides line up with TRBD1. Losses at the gene ends were 6 bases for V and 7 bases for J; bases not matched to a gene: 4. Germline loops: CDR1 KGHSH, CDR2 LQKENI. This CDR3 is built from 14 residues. The DNA of the CDR3 is TGTGCCAGCTCCCCGGGACAGGGAAATTCACCCCTCCACTTT. Its protein is CASSPGQGNSPLHF.

V usage is TRBV5-5 and J usage is TRBJ1-3; D is unclear. Trimming shortened V by 0 bases and J by 3 bases, and 10 bases separated the two germline ends. The CDR3 is made up of 15 amino acids. CDR1 and CDR2 from the germline V gene are SGHKS and YYEKEE (reference sequence). The CDR3 sequence: CASSLVSDGGNTIYF. Written as DNA, the CDR3 is TGTGCCAGCAGCTTGGTTTCGGACGGTGGAAACACCATATATTTT.

This rearrangement joins TRBV6-5 to TRBJ2-5; a possible D gene is TRBD2 (5 bases). The CDR3 spans 13 residues. V shed 5 bases and J shed 4 bases, with 11 bases lying between them. The V gene's germline CDR1 is MNHEY and CDR2 SVGAGI. CDR3 coding DNA: TGTGCCAGCAGTCGAGGGTTAGGAGAGACCCAGTACTTC. This encodes CASSRGLGETQYF.

CDR3 coding DNA: TGCGCCAGCAGCTTGATTTCTCCCGTAGAGACCCAGTACTTC. Translating it yields CASSLISPVETQYF. V and J are TRBV5-1 and TRBJ2-5; D is ambiguous. This CDR3 is 14 amino acids long. Germline V gene sequence: CDR1 SGHRS, CDR2 YFSETQ. V was trimmed by 1 base and J by 4 bases, leaving 11 bases between them.

The CDR3 spells CAWALGGGYTDTQYF. Here the CDR3 DNA reads TGTGCGTGGGCCCTTGGGGGAGGGTACACAGATACGCAGTATTTT. V and J are TRBV28 and TRBJ2-3; 7 bases match TRBD2. The germline CDR1 and CDR2 sequences are MDHEN and SYDVKM. This CDR3 region has 15 residues.

V gene TRBV5-6 combines with J gene TRBJ2-1; 8 positions agree with TRBD2. The CDR3 runs to 15 residues. Germline lookup yields CDR1 SGHDT and CDR2 YYEEEE. V dropped 1 base and J dropped 4; count of bases not matched to a gene: 4. The CDR3 spells CASSLQRGSYNEQFF. The CDR3 DNA is TGTGCCAGCAGCTTGCAGCGGGGGAGTTACAATGAGCAGTTCTTC.

The J gene is TRBJ2-3, the V gene TRBV5-4, with 10 bases aligning to TRBD2. Germline V gives CDR1 SGHNT, CDR2 YYREEE (reference sequence). With V trimmed by 0 bases and J by 0 bases, 7 bases remained unmatched. The CDR3 loop spans 18 amino acids. CDR3 nucleotides: TGTGCCAGCAGCTTGGAACCTAGCGGGGGATCTAGCACAGATACGCAGTATTTT. It codes for CASSLEPSGGSSTDTQYF.

The chain couples TRBV15 to TRBJ2-7; 7 nucleotides agree with TRBD1. CDR3 length equals 14 residues. The germline gives CDR1 LNHNV, CDR2 YYDKDF (reference sequence). Trimming at V came to 5 bases and at J to 2 bases, leaving 6 bases not matched to a gene. The CDR3 sequence is CATSGRTGPYEQYF. The CDR3 DNA sequence: TGTGCCACCAGCGGAAGGACAGGTCCCTACGAGCAGTACTTC.

This chain connects TRBV5-1 to TRBJ2-3; 8 nucleotides align to TRBD1. From germline, CDR1 is SGHRS and CDR2 YFSETQ. The CDR3 has 17 residues. Germline trimming cut 2 bases from V and 3 bases from J; bases unmatched to any gene: 11. CDR3 in DNA: TGCGCCAGCAGCTTAAATCCAGGGGGCACCGCTACAGATACGCAGTATTTT. This codes for CASSLNPGGTATDTQYF.

The chain combines TRBV19 with TRBJ1-1; D not resolved. Germline CDR1 LNHDA, CDR2 SQIVND (reference sequence). The CDR3 has 14 residues. The germline V and J ends were trimmed by 5 bases and 4 bases, with 14 bases remaining between them. The CDR3 coding sequence is TGTGCCAGTAGTGGTTCGCGGGGTGTCACTGAAGCTTTCTTT. Translation: CASSGSRGVTEAFF.

The chain links TRBV6-4 to TRBJ1-6; 8 nucleotides line up with TRBD1. The germline CDR1 and CDR2 sequences are MRHNA and SNTAGT. Trimming took 7 bases from V and 7 from J; bases not matched to a gene: 12. The CDR3 runs to 16 residues. The CDR3, as DNA: TGTGCCAGCATCTCACGGACAGGGAACGGGAATTCACCCCTCCACTTT. It codes for CASISRTGNGNSPLHF.

The J gene is TRBJ2-7, the V gene TRBV4-1, with TRBD1 matching 7 bases. Germline V gene sequence: CDR1 MGHRA, CDR2 YSYEKL. CDR3 length equals 14 residues. With V trimmed by 4 bases and J by 5 bases, 8 bases remained unmatched. CDR3 DNA: TGCGCCAGCAGCCTGGCGACAGGGATCCACGAGCAGTACTTC. It translates to CASSLATGIHEQYF.

The rearrangement links TRBV6-5 to TRBJ1-1; a weak D match, TRBD1 (5 bases). The V gene's germline CDR1 is MNHEY and CDR2 SVGAGI. The length of the CDR3 is 12 residues. The V end lost 2 bases, the J end lost 11 bases, and 12 bases lay between the germline ends. CDR3 amino acids: CASSYPRDGAFF. In DNA form, the CDR3 reads TGTGCCAGCAGTTACCCCAGGGATGGGGCTTTCTTT.

This chain links TRBV10-2 with TRBJ2-6; 9 positions match TRBD1. This CDR3 is built from 16 residues. V lost 6 bases, J lost 4 bases, and 7 bases stayed unmatched. Germline CDR1 reads WSHSY; CDR2 reads SAAADI. The CDR3 bases are TGCGCCAGCAGCAAACAGGGGGCGCAGGGGGCCAACGTCCTGACTTTC. Translated, it gives CASSKQGAQGANVLTF.

Only one count was recorded for this clone. The chain uses TRBV7-2 and TRBJ1-3; possible D gene TRBD1, 6 bases. Germline values: CDR1 SGHTA, CDR2 FQGNSA. The CDR3 loop spans 15 amino acids. The ends were cut back, 3 bases at V and 4 bases at J, with 13 bases in the middle. The CDR3 reads CASSFNRDAGNTIYF. The CDR3 DNA is TGTGCCAGCAGCTTTAACAGGGATGCCGGAAACACCATATATTTT.

In this sample, this clone turned up once. The V call is TRBV6-1, the J call TRBJ2-7; the D is unclear. From germline, CDR1 is MNHNS and CDR2 SASEGT. Trimming left V 2 bases short and J 4 bases short, with 15 bases between. The CDR3 contains 15 residues. The CDR3 region has the DNA TGTGCCAGCAGTGAAACGGCAACGGTCGCTTACGAGCAGTACTTC. It is translated as CASSETATVAYEQYF.

This clone has only one observation. The chain employs TRBV15 and TRBJ2-7, with a tentative D call TRBD1 (5 bases). Trimming stripped 4 bases from V and 4 bases from J, with 23 bases between. CDR1 is LNHNV and CDR2 is YYDKDF in the germline V gene (reference sequence). This CDR3 is 17 amino acids long. The CDR3 here is CATSTDYPRRVGYEQYF. The CDR3, as DNA: TGTGCCACCAGCACAGATTACCCGCGCAGGGTAGGTTACGAGCAGTACTTC.

The rearrangement links TRBV28 to TRBJ2-2, with TRBD2 matching over 9 bases. This CDR3 has 16 amino acids. The V and J ends lost 3 bases and 6 bases, in that order; junction bases with no gene match: 8. Germline V gene data show CDR1 as MDHEN and CDR2 as SYDVKM. The CDR3 reads CASSFGGLATAGELFF. The CDR3 DNA reads TGTGCCAGCAGTTTTGGGGGACTAGCAACCGCCGGGGAGCTGTTTTTT.

The rearrangement joins TRBV14 to TRBJ1-2; 8 bases align to TRBD1. V was pared by 0 bases and J by 5 bases, with 5 bases of the junction left unmatched. Germline CDR1 SGHDN, CDR2 FVKESK. CDR3 length: 15 amino acids. In DNA form, the CDR3 reads TGTGCCAGCAGCCAAGATAACAGGGGGATTTATGGCTACACCTTC. The encoded protein is CASSQDNRGIYGYTF.

V and J are TRBV5-1 and TRBJ2-3; TRBD2 matches 12 bases. The CDR3 is 17 residues long. V lost 1 base, J lost 1 base, and 4 bases stayed unmatched. CDR1 is SGHRS, CDR2 YFSETQ, per germline. The CDR3 reads CASSLPRLAGGTDTQYF. The CDR3 bases are TGCGCCAGCAGCTTGCCCCGACTAGCGGGGGGCACAGATACGCAGTATTTT.

The V and J genes are TRBV6-6 and TRBJ2-5; either TRBD1 or TRBD2 may fit D (5 bases each). This CDR3 has 15 residues. The germline V and J ends were trimmed by 1 base and 2 bases, with 11 bases remaining between them. In germline, CDR1 is MNHNY, CDR2 SVGAGI (reference sequence). The CDR3 sequence: CASSYFRDGQETQYF. The CDR3 DNA follows: TGTGCCAGCAGTTACTTTAGGGACGGGCAAGAGACCCAGTACTTC.

Here the CDR3 reads CASSVIGGAETQYF. The CDR3 bases are TGTGCCAGCAGCGTAATCGGGGGGGCGGAGACCCAGTACTTC. The chain combines TRBV9 with TRBJ2-5; 8 bases agree with TRBD2. Losses at the gene ends were 1 base for V and 5 bases for J; bases not matched to a gene: 4. Germline V gene sequence: CDR1 SGDLS, CDR2 YYNGEE. The length of the CDR3 is 14 residues.